These 27 T cell receptor beta chains share one sample of origin, sequenced in a study of OX40 agonist ivuxolimab in advanced cancers. TCRdb's copy holds only in-frame clones and misses some; the assay was immunoSEQ multiplex PCR. The sample carries roughly 64,000 clones, roughly 86% recorded once. The sequencing here drew on CD4+ or CD8+ T cells sorted from blood, taken in a trial of the OX40 agonist ivuxolimab. The origin of the receptors is an adult with an advanced solid tumor such as melanoma, head and neck, liver or kidney cancer.

There are a few counts of this clone. V gene TRBV11-2 combines with J gene TRBJ1-2; no definite D call. The V gene lost 4 bases and the J gene lost 8 bases, with 11 bases spanning the gap. The CDR3 is 12 residues long. Germline CDR1 is SGHAT and CDR2 is FQNNGV. CDR3 protein: CASSSQGGGYTF. CDR3 sequence (DNA): TGTGCCAGCAGCTCCCAAGGAGGCGGCTACACCTTC.

V usage is TRBV7-2 and J usage is TRBJ1-3; D is perhaps TRBD1 (6 bases). V lost 9 bases and J lost 0, with 15 bases in between. The CDR3 loop spans 15 amino acids. Germline CDR1 and CDR2: SGHTA and FQGNSA. CDR3 loop: CARTLQGSSGNTIYF. The CDR3 DNA sequence: TGTGCCAGGACCTTACAGGGCTCCTCTGGAAACACCATATATTTT. The whole variable domain, remainder taken from reference TRBV7-2 and TRBJ1-3, is GAGVSQSPSNKVTEKGKDVELRCDPISGHTALYWYRQSLGQGLEFLIYFQGNSAPDKSGLPSDRFSAERTGGSVSTLTIQRTQQEDSAVYLCARTLQGSSGNTIYFGEGSWLTVV.

This chain links TRBV12-5 with TRBJ2-6; 7 bases line up with TRBD1. Germline V gives CDR1 LGHNT, CDR2 FRNRAP. After removal of 1 base from V and 2 bases from J, the junction contained 5 bases not matched to a gene. The CDR3 extends over 17 amino acids. The CDR3 DNA reads as TGTGCTAGTGGTTTGGGGGACACAGGGGCTGGGGCCAACGTCCTGACTTTC. This sequence encodes CASGLGDTGAGANVLTF.

This chain joins TRBV7-2 and TRBJ1-4; D is undetermined. The CDR3 extends over 13 amino acids. V shed 3 bases and J shed 3 bases, with 5 bases lying between them. Germline CDR1 SGHTA, CDR2 FQGNSA. The CDR3 is CASSFGANEKLFF. The CDR3, as DNA: TGTGCCAGCAGCTTTGGGGCTAATGAAAAACTGTTTTTT.

With respect to this clone: A junction end diverges from the germline sequence, so it may reflect a read error. Other nucleotide sequences in the sample specify the same CDR3. The V and J genes are TRBV4-3 and TRBJ1-2; TRBD1 agrees at 9 bases. The CDR3 sequence is 16 residues long. Germline CDR1 and CDR2: LGHNA and YSLEER. The CDR3 region has the DNA TGCGCCAGCAGCCAAACCTCGGGACAGGGAAAGGATGGCTATACCTTC. Protein: CASSQTSGQGKDGYTF.

The chain has TRBV4-3 and TRBJ1-1, with 11 bases aligning to TRBD1. The V gene end was trimmed by 1 base and the J gene end by 4 bases; junction bases not matched to a gene: 5. This CDR3 spans 16 amino acids. CDR1 and CDR2 (germline): LGHNA, YSLEER. CDR3 in DNA: TGCGCCAGCAGCCAAGGGACAGGGGGCCGTATCACTGAAGCTTTCTTT. Amino acid sequence: CASSQGTGGRITEAFF.

The genes are TRBV5-4 and TRBJ1-3; perhaps TRBD1 as D (5 bases). The germline V gene encodes CDR1 SGHNT and CDR2 YYREEE (reference sequence). V lost 3 bases and J 2 bases, leaving 15 bases between the germline ends. The CDR3 has 16 amino acids. The CDR3 spells CASSSGLNEAGNTIYF. The DNA of the CDR3 is TGTGCCAGCAGCTCGGGACTGAATGAGGCTGGAAACACCATATATTTT.

The CDR3 protein is CASSRIDRENSPLHF. In DNA, the CDR3 is TGCGCCAGCAGCCGAATAGACAGGGAGAATTCACCCCTCCACTTT. The gene calls are TRBV4-1 and TRBJ1-6; TRBD1 matches at 7 bases. V trimming: 4 bases; J trimming: 7 bases; junction bases outside the gene matches: 7. Germline V gene data show CDR1 as MGHRA and CDR2 as YSYEKL. This CDR3 spans 15 amino acids.

This clone was counted only a few times. The chain employs TRBV7-9 and TRBJ1-2; no clear D. Germline values: CDR1 SEHNR, CDR2 FQNEAQ (reference sequence). V lost 0 bases and J 1 base, leaving 0 bases between the germline ends. The CDR3 contains 12 residues. CDR3 nucleotide sequence: TGTGCCAGCAGCTTAGCTAACTATGGCTACACCTTC. Its translation: CASSLANYGYTF.

This sequence joins TRBV5-8 and TRBJ1-5; 9 bases are shared with TRBD1. The V and J ends lost 4 bases and 4 bases, in that order; junction bases with no gene match: 3. The CDR3 consists of 14 residues. In germline, CDR1 is SGHTS, CDR2 YDEGEE. The CDR3 here is CASSRGTGNQPQHF. Written as DNA, the CDR3 is TGTGCCAGCAGCCGGGGGACAGGGAATCAGCCCCAGCATTTT.

This clone counts as medium-sized. Written as DNA, the CDR3 is TGTGCCACCGCTCAGGGGGCCCGCGGTAGGACCGGGGAGCTGTTTTTT. Residues: CATAQGARGRTGELFF. The rearrangement joins TRBV7-3 to TRBJ2-2, with 8 positions matching TRBD1. Germline CDR1 and CDR2: SGHTA and FQGTGA. The V segment lost 10 bases and the J segment 5 bases; nucleotides outside the gene matches: 15. The CDR3 is made up of 16 amino acids.

The chain combines TRBV9 with TRBJ1-1; TRBD1 might be the D (6 bases). V gave up 5 bases and J gave up 8 bases, with 16 bases separating them. Germline V CDR1 and CDR2: SGDLS, YYNGEE. The CDR3 loop spans 13 amino acids. The DNA for the CDR3 is TGTGCCAGCAGTCGACTCGGGGGGACAGAAGCTTTCTTT. It specifies CASSRLGGTEAFF.

The rearrangement joins TRBV6-5 to TRBJ1-1; TRBD1 aligns across 9 bases. Losses at the gene ends were 2 bases for V and 10 bases for J; bases not matched to a gene: 14. The CDR3 is 16 residues long. From germline, CDR1 is MNHEY and CDR2 SVGAGI. CDR3 nucleotide sequence: TGTGCCAGCAGTTACGATCCCCCGGGACAGGGATTTGGAGCTTTCTTT. Protein: CASSYDPPGQGFGAFF.

This clone has more than one count but fewer than ten. The chain recombines TRBV29-1 with TRBJ1-2; D is unresolved. The V gene lost 0 bases and the J gene lost 2 bases, with 7 bases spanning the gap. CDR3 size: 13 residues. Germline V gives CDR1 SQVTM, CDR2 ANQGSEA. The CDR3 coding sequence is TGCAGCGTTGAAGACCCCAGCAACTATGGCTACACCTTC. Protein product: CSVEDPSNYGYTF.

This clone was picked up one time. The V call is TRBV7-3, the J call TRBJ1-1; unclear D gene. The V and J ends lost 5 bases and 1 base respectively, with 8 bases between them. CDR1 SGHTA and CDR2 FQGTGA come from the germline V gene. The CDR3 length is 13 residues. This CDR3 reads CASSPNWNTEAFF. The CDR3 DNA sequence: TGTGCCAGCAGCCCAAATTGGAACACTGAAGCTTTCTTT.

The chain is built from TRBV27 and TRBJ1-1, with a tentative D call TRBD1 (6 bases). Germline V gives CDR1 MNHEY, CDR2 SMNVEV (reference sequence). Trimming removed 6 bases at V and 1 base at J, with 9 bases between. The CDR3 consists of 13 residues. CDR3 in amino acids: CASRVGGNTEAFF. The CDR3, as DNA: TGTGCCAGCAGGGTAGGGGGGAACACTGAAGCTTTCTTT.

The chain links TRBV30 to TRBJ1-2, with a weak D call TRBD1 (5 bases). CDR3 length: 15 amino acids. Germline assignment: CDR1 GTSNPN and CDR2 SVGIG (reference sequence). V gave up 1 base and J gave up 5 bases, with 17 bases separating them. CDR3 DNA sequence: TGTGCCTGGAGTGCGACAGCGCAGTCGGGATATGGCTACACCTTC. As protein: CAWSATAQSGYGYTF. Full variable domain (missing parts from reference TRBV30 and TRBJ1-2): SQTIHQWPATLVQPVGSPLSLECTVEGTSNPNLYWYRQAAGRGLQLLFYSVGIGQISSEVPQNLSASRPQDRQFILSSKKLLLSDSGFYLCAWSATAQSGYGYTFGSGTRLTVV.

In its sample, this clone was seen once. The J gene is TRBJ1-1, the V gene TRBV5-4; no clear D gene. The germline V gene has CDR1 SGHNT and CDR2 YYREEE (reference sequence). The CDR3 runs to 13 residues. V dropped 4 bases and J dropped 6 bases, with 13 bases sitting between them. The CDR3 nucleotides are TGTGCCAGCAGCGTTGGAGGGCTGGCTGAAGCTTTCTTT. It translates to CASSVGGLAEAFF.

CDR3: CAWSIKGMPYEQYF. In DNA form, the CDR3 reads TGTGCCTGGAGTATTAAGGGGATGCCCTACGAGCAGTACTTC. The chain joins TRBV30 to TRBJ2-7; weak D call: TRBD1 (5 bases). V gave up 2 bases and J gave up 2 bases, with 13 bases separating them. The CDR3 contains 14 residues. Germline assignment: CDR1 GTSNPN and CDR2 SVGIG (reference sequence).

This clone was seen only once. V gene TRBV10-3 combines with J gene TRBJ2-7, with 7 bases that match TRBD2. With 3 bases clipped from V and 0 bases from J, the junction kept 8 bases outside the gene matches. Per germline, CDR1 ENHRY and CDR2 SYGVKD. This CDR3 is 16 amino acids long. As DNA, the CDR3 is TGTGCCATCAGTGACTCCCGGACTAGAAGCTCCTACGAGCAGTACTTC. Encoded protein: CAISDSRTRSSYEQYF.

The rearrangement uses TRBV30 and TRBJ2-2; D might be TRBD1 (5 bases). Germline CDR1 GTSNPN, CDR2 SVGIG (reference sequence). The length of the CDR3 is 12 residues. Trimming removed 8 bases at V and 2 bases at J, with 9 bases between. The CDR3 DNA reads TGTGCCGGCAGGGTAAACACCGGGGAGCTGTTTTTT. The encoded protein is CAGRVNTGELFF.

The gene calls are TRBV5-4 and TRBJ2-5; D gene uncertain. Per the germline V gene, CDR1 is SGHNT and CDR2 is YYREEE (reference sequence). V lost 4 bases to trimming and J lost 3 bases, with 13 bases between them. The CDR3 loop spans 14 amino acids. Here the CDR3 reads CASSSQFAKETQYF. CDR3 coding DNA: TGTGCCAGCAGCAGTCAATTCGCTAAAGAGACCCAGTACTTC.

This clone appeared a single time. The rearrangement uses TRBV5-1 and TRBJ1-2, with D uncertain. This CDR3 comprises 14 residues. Germline CDR1 SGHRS, CDR2 YFSETQ. V was shortened by 1 base and J by 0 bases, with 7 bases between the two germline ends. Here the CDR3 reads CASSLFGANYGYTF. The CDR3 coding sequence is TGCGCCAGCAGCTTGTTTGGGGCTAACTATGGCTACACCTTC.

The chain couples TRBV7-2 to TRBJ1-5; possibly TRBD1 for D (5 bases). The CDR3 has 14 amino acids. The germline V gene encodes CDR1 SGHTA and CDR2 FQGNSA. Trimming removed 1 base from V and 11 bases from J, with 15 bases in between. This CDR3 reads CASSLEPTGGAQHF. CDR3 sequence (DNA): TGTGCCAGCAGCTTAGAACCGACGGGAGGGGCCCAGCATTTT.

The V gene is TRBV2, the J gene TRBJ1-3; maybe TRBD1 (6 bases). The V and J ends lost 6 bases and 2 bases respectively, with 11 bases between them. CDR1 is SNHLY and CDR2 is FYNNEI in the germline V gene. The CDR3 covers 14 residues. CDR3 amino acids: CASRDRTAGNTIYF. In nucleotides, the CDR3 is TGTGCCAGCAGGGATCGGACAGCTGGAAACACCATATATTTT.

The chain employs TRBV5-1 and TRBJ1-6; D ambiguous. Trimming removed 0 bases at V and 1 base at J, with 14 bases between. The CDR3 is made up of 18 amino acids. Germline values: CDR1 SGHRS, CDR2 YFSETQ. The CDR3 sequence: CASSLVPSEGSYNSPLHF. The CDR3 DNA sequence: TGCGCCAGCAGCTTGGTCCCGTCAGAGGGATCCTATAATTCACCCCTCCACTTT.

This clone showed up just once. The chain carries TRBV9 and TRBJ2-1, with a weak D call TRBD2 (6 bases). Trimming stripped 5 bases from V and 0 bases from J, with 15 bases between. Germline-derived CDR1 and CDR2 are SGDLS and YYNGEE. The CDR3 is 16 amino acids. This CDR3 is CASRTQRVRSYNEQFF. CDR3 DNA: TGTGCCAGCAGAACACAGCGGGTCCGCTCCTACAATGAGCAGTTCTTC.